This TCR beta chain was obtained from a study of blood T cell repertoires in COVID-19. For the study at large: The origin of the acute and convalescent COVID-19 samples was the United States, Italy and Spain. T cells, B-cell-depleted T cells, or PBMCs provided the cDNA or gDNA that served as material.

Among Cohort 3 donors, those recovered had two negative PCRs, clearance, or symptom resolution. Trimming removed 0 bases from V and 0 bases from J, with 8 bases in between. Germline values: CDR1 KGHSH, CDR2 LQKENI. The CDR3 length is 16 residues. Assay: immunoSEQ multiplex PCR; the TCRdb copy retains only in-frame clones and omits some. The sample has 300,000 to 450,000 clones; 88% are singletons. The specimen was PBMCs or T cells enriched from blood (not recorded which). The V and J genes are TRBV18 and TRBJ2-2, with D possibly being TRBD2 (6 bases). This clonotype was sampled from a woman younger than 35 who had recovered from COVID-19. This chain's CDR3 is CASSPPEGPNTGELFF. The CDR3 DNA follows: TGTGCCAGCTCACCACCGGAGGGACCGAACACCGGGGAGCTGTTTTTT.